This T cell receptor (beta chain) was observed in a study of CD8+CD57+ T cells in acquired aplastic anemia. Study summary: The sorted CD4+ and CD8+ cells yielded an average roughly 3 ug of DNA.

Broader study findings: Patients and controls shared around 30 CD8+ CDR3 sequences. With respect to CD8+ Simpson's diversity, patients and controls did not differ significantly.

The CDR3 loop spans 16 amino acids. Trimming at V came to 1 base and at J to 1 base, leaving 6 bases not matched to a gene. Germline V lookup: CDR1 ENHRY, CDR2 SYGVKD. This clonotype was counted between two and nine times. The antigen is unknown. Sequencing involved patients with CD8+CD57+ cell expansion previously shown by flow cytometry. CDR3 and TCR beta VDJ profiling relied on a genomic DNA template. Each CDR3 protein gets one entry after TCRdb re-called the reads with MiXCR. The sample has about 98,000 distinct CDR3 sequences, roughly two thirds seen once. The sequence derives from a human donor with aplastic anemia. Sequences were obtained from sorted CD4+, CD8+, or CD8+CD57+ T cells (not recorded which) from PBMCs. The chain employs TRBV10-3 and TRBJ2-5; 7 nucleotides align to TRBD1. The CDR3 region has the DNA TGTGCCATCAGTGAGTTCGTCGGGACAGCCCAAGAGACCCAGTACTTC. Protein sequence: CAISEFVGTAQETQYF.